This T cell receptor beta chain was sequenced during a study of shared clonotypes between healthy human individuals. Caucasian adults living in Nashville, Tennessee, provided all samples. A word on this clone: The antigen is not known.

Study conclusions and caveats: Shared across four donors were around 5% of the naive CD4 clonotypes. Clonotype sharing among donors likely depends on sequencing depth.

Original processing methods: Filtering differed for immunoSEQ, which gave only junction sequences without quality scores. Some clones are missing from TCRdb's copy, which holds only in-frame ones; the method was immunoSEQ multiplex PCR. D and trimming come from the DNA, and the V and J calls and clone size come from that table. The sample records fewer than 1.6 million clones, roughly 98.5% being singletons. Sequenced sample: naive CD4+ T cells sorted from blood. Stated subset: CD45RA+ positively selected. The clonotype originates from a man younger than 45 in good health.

Written as DNA, the CDR3 is TGTGCCAGCAGAACCCCACAGGGGACCTACGAGCAGTACTTC. It codes for CASRTPQGTYEQYF. The V gene is TRBV28, the J gene TRBJ2-7; 7 bases agree with TRBD1. Germline trimming cut 6 bases from V and 2 bases from J; bases unmatched to any gene: 7. The CDR3 runs to 14 residues. Germline V gene data show CDR1 as MDHEN and CDR2 as SYDVKM.